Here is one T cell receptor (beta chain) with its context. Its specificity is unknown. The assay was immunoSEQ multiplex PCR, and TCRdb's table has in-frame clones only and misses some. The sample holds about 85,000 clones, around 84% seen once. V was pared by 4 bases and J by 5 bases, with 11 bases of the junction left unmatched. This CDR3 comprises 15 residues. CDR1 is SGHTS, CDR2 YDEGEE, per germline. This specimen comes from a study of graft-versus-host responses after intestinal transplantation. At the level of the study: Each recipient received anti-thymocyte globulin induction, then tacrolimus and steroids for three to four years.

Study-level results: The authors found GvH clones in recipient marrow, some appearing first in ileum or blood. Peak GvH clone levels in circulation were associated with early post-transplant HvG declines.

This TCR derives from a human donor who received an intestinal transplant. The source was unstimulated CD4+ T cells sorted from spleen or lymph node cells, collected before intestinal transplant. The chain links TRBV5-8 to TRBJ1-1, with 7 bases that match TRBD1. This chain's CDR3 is CASSSQQGRGTEAFF. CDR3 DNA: TGTGCCAGCAGCAGTCAACAGGGGAGAGGTACTGAAGCTTTCTTT.